Below are 20 T cell receptor beta chains sequenced from a single sample in a study of CD8 T cells in Susac syndrome (dated by TCRdb to 2018 to 2020). The protocol used for the library was the immunoSEQ multiplex PCR assay. RNA was extracted with the RNeasy kit and roughly 0.45 to 1 ug was reverse transcribed using random hexamers. The public sequencing data were trimmed at Q25 with fastp and processed into clonotypes with MiXCR by TCRdb, which kept only in-frame beta chains. Rows merge per CDR3 protein into single entries with the most common DNA and genes. Recorded for this sample are 140,000 or so distinct CDR3 sequences; around 95% of them occurred a single time. The ten largest clones represent 0.065% to 0.1% of the sample. Sequencing input: CD4+ T cells from PBMCs. The source is a human donor with Susac syndrome.

The rearrangement joins TRBV2 to TRBJ2-5; either TRBD1 or TRBD2 may supply D (5 bases each). The CDR3 length is 15 residues. The ends were cut back, 5 bases at V and 2 bases at J, with 15 bases in the middle. Germline CDR1 reads SNHLY; CDR2 reads FYNNEI. CDR3 sequence (DNA): TGTGCCAGCAGTTTATCCGGGACCTTACAAGAGACCCAGTACTTC. Protein product: CASSLSGTLQETQYF.

The chain couples TRBV20-1 to TRBJ2-5; TRBD2 matches 7 bases. CDR1 and CDR2 (germline): DFQATT, SNEGSKA (reference sequence). The V segment lost 4 bases and the J segment 5 bases; nucleotides outside the gene matches: 10. There are 14 residues in the CDR3. The CDR3: CSATRTTGGETQYF. Written as DNA, the CDR3 is TGCAGTGCTACAAGGACCACCGGGGGGGAGACCCAGTACTTC.

The chain has TRBV6-6 and TRBJ1-2; no firm D call. V was trimmed by 2 bases and J by 4 bases, leaving 11 bases between them. This CDR3 has 14 amino acids. CDR1 and CDR2 from the germline V gene are MNHNY and SVGAGI (reference sequence). Here the CDR3 DNA reads TGTGCCAGCAGTTACGAGACCCAAATCTATGGCTACACCTTC. This codes for CASSYETQIYGYTF.

The rearrangement links TRBV10-3 to TRBJ2-3; D not certain. Per the germline V gene, CDR1 is ENHRY and CDR2 is SYGVKD. V lost 1 base, J lost 3 bases, and 5 bases lay in between. The CDR3 spans 13 residues. The DNA of the CDR3 is TGTGCCATCAGTGAGTTCGAGACAGATACGCAGTATTTT. Translating gives CAISEFETDTQYF.

The rearrangement joins TRBV28 to TRBJ1-5; possible D gene TRBD1, 5 bases. The V end was cut by 6 bases, the J end by 10 bases, with 19 bases between. The CDR3 spans 14 residues. CDR1 and CDR2 from the germline V gene are MDHEN and SYDVKM. The CDR3, as DNA: TGTGCCAGCAGCCCCGGGACCGTGGGTGGTCCCCAGCATTTT. Translated: CASSPGTVGGPQHF.

Here the CDR3 reads CASSQGLQGGEKLFF. CDR3 bases: TGTGCCAGCAGCCAAGGATTACAGGGGGGCGAAAAACTGTTTTTT. The V and J genes are TRBV4-2 and TRBJ1-4, with 8 nucleotides matching TRBD1. Trimming at V came to 1 base and at J to 8 bases, leaving 6 bases not matched to a gene. The germline V gene encodes CDR1 LGHNA and CDR2 YNFKEQ. The CDR3 is made up of 15 amino acids.

The chain recombines TRBV10-3 with TRBJ2-7; 14 bases line up with TRBD2. CDR1 is ENHRY and CDR2 is SYGVKD in the germline V gene. The ends lost 0 bases at V and 2 bases at J; junction bases unmatched: 3. This CDR3 is built from 17 residues. The CDR3 coding sequence is TGTGCCATCAGTGAGTCGCCGGGACTAGCGGGAGCCTACGAGCAGTACTTC. This sequence encodes CAISESPGLAGAYEQYF.

This chain joins TRBV27 and TRBJ2-7; TRBD2 might be the D (6 bases). V was cut by 7 bases and J by 6 bases, with 16 bases left in between. The V gene's germline CDR1 is MNHEY and CDR2 SMNVEV (reference sequence). There are 13 residues in the CDR3. In nucleotides, the CDR3 is TGTGCCAGCACTGCGGGGTTAGGAGGCGAGCAGTACTTC. It translates to CASTAGLGGEQYF.

The genes are TRBV20-1 and TRBJ2-4; D remains unclear. Germline V lookup: CDR1 DFQATT, CDR2 SNEGSKA (reference sequence). V was trimmed by 3 bases and J by 6 bases, leaving 6 bases between them. The CDR3 length is 11 residues. The CDR3 loop reads CSASGRNIQYF. The CDR3 nucleotides read TGCAGTGCTAGCGGGCGAAACATTCAGTACTTC.

This clonotype was seen once. V gene TRBV7-2 combines with J gene TRBJ2-7, with D tentatively TRBD2 (6 bases). The CDR3 contains 15 residues. The ends were cut back, 1 base at V and 0 bases at J, with 10 bases in the middle. CDR1 and CDR2 from the germline V gene are SGHTA and FQGNSA. The CDR3 DNA reads TGTGCCAGCAGCTTAGGCGGGGCCACCTCCTACGAGCAGTACTTC. Translated, it gives CASSLGGATSYEQYF. The whole variable domain, filled in from reference TRBV7-2 and TRBJ2-7, reads GAGVSQSPSNKVTEKGKDVELRCDPISGHTALYWYRQSLGQGLEFLIYFQGNSAPDKSGLPSDRFSAERTGGSVSTLTIQRTQQEDSAVYLCASSLGGATSYEQYFGPGTRLTVT.

The CDR3 DNA is TGTGCCAGCAGTGAACCCATACAGGGACTACACCCCTACGAGCAGTACTTC. Protein product: CASSEPIQGLHPYEQYF. The V and J genes are TRBV6-4 and TRBJ2-7, with a possible D match to TRBD2 (7 bases). CDR3 size: 17 residues. V lost 3 bases and J lost 2, with 20 bases in between. Germline CDR1 reads MRHNA; CDR2 reads SNTAGT.

The V and J genes are TRBV20-1 and TRBJ2-7; the D is unclear. CDR3 size: 17 residues. V was cut by 6 bases and J by 0 bases, with 24 bases left in between. The germline gives CDR1 DFQATT, CDR2 SNEGSKA (reference sequence). CDR3 nucleotide sequence: TGCAGTGCCAGTACGAGCGAGACAATCCCAAGCTCCTACGAGCAGTACTTC. Translated: CSASTSETIPSSYEQYF.

The CDR3 loop is CSAGLATDTQYF. The CDR3 DNA is TGCAGCGCCGGACTAGCCACAGATACGCAGTATTTT. The rearrangement joins TRBV29-1 to TRBJ2-3; 8 positions match TRBD2. This CDR3 is 12 amino acids long. CDR1 is SQVTM, CDR2 ANQGSEA, per germline. V lost 7 bases to trimming and J lost 2 bases; unmatched junction nucleotides: 2.

J is TRBJ2-3 and V is TRBV24-1; 8 bases agree with TRBD2. The CDR3 is 15 amino acids. The trim removed 9 bases at V and 3 bases at J, leaving 10 bases unmatched. Per the germline V gene, CDR1 is KGHDR and CDR2 is SFDVKD. The CDR3 here is CATGVGAGGTDTQYF. The CDR3 DNA sequence: TGTGCCACCGGTGTCGGGGCGGGAGGAACAGATACGCAGTATTTT.

The chain is built from TRBV18 and TRBJ1-5, with TRBD1 as a possible D gene (6 bases). There are 15 residues in the CDR3. Germline loops: CDR1 KGHSH, CDR2 LQKENI. V lost 3 bases and J 4 bases, leaving 13 bases between the germline ends. The CDR3 DNA reads as TGTGCCAGCTCACCGTGGGGGGCACGTAATCAGCCCCAGCATTTT. Its protein is CASSPWGARNQPQHF.

The chain employs TRBV7-2 and TRBJ1-2; perhaps TRBD1 as D (5 bases). The V gene's germline CDR1 is SGHTA and CDR2 FQGNSA. The CDR3 covers 14 residues. Trimming removed 5 bases at V and 7 bases at J, with 17 bases between. CDR3 DNA: TGTGCCAGCAGCGCGCCCCGGGGGTTAGTTGGCTACACCTTC. Encoded protein: CASSAPRGLVGYTF.

This chain connects TRBV14 to TRBJ1-1; D unresolved. Per germline, CDR1 SGHDN and CDR2 FVKESK. The CDR3 has 17 residues. V dropped 1 base and J dropped 6 bases, with 21 bases sitting between them. The DNA of the CDR3 is TGTGCCAGCAGCCAAGGGAGCAGGCTTAAGGTATATGCTGAAGCTTTCTTT. Encoded protein: CASSQGSRLKVYAEAFF.

CDR3 protein: CSAFPAEPQETQYF. CDR3 nucleotide sequence: TGCAGTGCTTTCCCAGCGGAGCCACAAGAGACCCAGTACTTC. The chain uses TRBV20-1 and TRBJ2-5; tentative D call: TRBD2 (5 bases). The CDR3 consists of 14 residues. The germline V gene encodes CDR1 DFQATT and CDR2 SNEGSKA (reference sequence). V dropped 5 bases and J dropped 2 bases, with 15 bases sitting between them.

This chain joins TRBV20-1 and TRBJ2-3; 8 nucleotides align to TRBD1. This CDR3 comprises 13 residues. Germline V CDR1 and CDR2: DFQATT, SNEGSKA (reference sequence). Trimming at V came to 4 bases and at J to 5 bases, leaving 5 bases not matched to a gene. This chain's CDR3 is CSATQGAGDTQYF. The CDR3 DNA is TGCAGTGCTACTCAGGGGGCCGGAGATACGCAGTATTTT.

The gene calls are TRBV2 and TRBJ1-6; possible D gene TRBD1, 5 bases. CDR1 SNHLY and CDR2 FYNNEI come from the germline V gene. CDR3 length equals 14 residues. The V end lost 3 bases, the J end lost 7 bases, and 10 bases lay between the germline ends. DNA of the CDR3: TGTGCCAGCAGTGAGAGGACACTCAATTCACCCCTCCACTTT. Translation gives CASSERTLNSPLHF.